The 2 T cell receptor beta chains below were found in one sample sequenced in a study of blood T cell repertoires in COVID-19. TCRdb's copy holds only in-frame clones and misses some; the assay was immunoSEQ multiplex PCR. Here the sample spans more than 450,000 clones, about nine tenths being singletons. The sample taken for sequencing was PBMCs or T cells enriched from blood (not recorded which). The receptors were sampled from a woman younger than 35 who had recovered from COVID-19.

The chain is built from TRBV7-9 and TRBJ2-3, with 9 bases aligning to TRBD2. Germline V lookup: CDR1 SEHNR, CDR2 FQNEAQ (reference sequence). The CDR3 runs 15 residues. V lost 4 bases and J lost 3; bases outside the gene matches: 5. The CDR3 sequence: CASSWAGGITDTQYF. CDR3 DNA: TGTGCCAGCAGCTGGGCGGGGGGGATAACAGATACGCAGTATTTT.

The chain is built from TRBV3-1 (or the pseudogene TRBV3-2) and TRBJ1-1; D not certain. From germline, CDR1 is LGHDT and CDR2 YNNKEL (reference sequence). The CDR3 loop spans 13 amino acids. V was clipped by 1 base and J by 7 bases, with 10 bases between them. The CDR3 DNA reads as TGTGCCAGCAGCCAAGTCCGAAACGGTGAAGCTTTCTTT. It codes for CASSQVRNGEAFF.